A selection of T cell receptor beta chains follows, all from one sample in a study of shared clonotypes between healthy human individuals. Some clones are missing from TCRdb's copy, which holds only in-frame ones; the method was immunoSEQ multiplex PCR. The table includes about 2.5 million clones, 85% to 95% detected once. Sample: naive CD4+ T cells from PBMCs. The receptors here all came from a man aged 18 to 35 in good health. Some clones in this sample may be carry-over from other donors' samples. Both conserved end residues are part of each CDR3. A D gene is named only where the DNA matches it firmly. Not all rows give a size; the values are once, few, many and, for expanded clones, a class.

j_call v_call clone_size d_call cdr3_aa cdr3_nt
TRBJ2-3 TRBV6-5 . TRBD2 CASSNSGNTQYF TGTGCCAGCAGTAATAGCGGGAATACGCAGTATTTT
TRBJ2-3 TRBV7-9 . . CASNNPGSPGTDTQYF TGTGCCAGCAACAACCCCGGGAGCCCTGGCACAGATACGCAGTATTTT
TRBJ2-5 TRBV7-3 . . CASSGTGVETQYF TGTGCCAGCAGCGGTACCGGGGTAGAGACCCAGTACTTC
TRBJ1-1 TRBV28 few . CASSFERSEAFF TGTGCCAGCAGTTTCGAACGGTCTGAAGCTTTCTTT
TRBJ1-1 TRBV7-9 few . CASSLAAEAFF TGTGCCAGCAGCTTAGCGGCTGAAGCTTTCTTT
TRBJ2-7 TRBV7-2 once . CASSLVGRYEQYF TGTGCCAGCAGCTTAGTTGGACGGTACGAGCAGTACTTC
TRBJ2-7 TRBV14 . TRBD2 CASSLGGMTYEQYF TGTGCCAGCAGCCTGGGAGGGATGACCTACGAGCAGTACTTC
TRBJ2-2 TRBV5-1 . TRBD2 CASSLEGLATAGELFF TGCGCCAGCAGCTTGGAGGGACTAGCGACCGCCGGGGAGCTGTTTTTT
TRBJ2-2 TRBV7-3 . . CASRRVGGTGELFF TGTGCCAGCAGACGAGTCGGCGGGACGGGGGAGCTGTTTTTT
TRBJ1-4 TRBV29-1 . . CSVAPGHTATNEKLFF TGCAGCGTCGCCCCTGGACATACGGCAACTAATGAAAAGCTGTTTTTT
TRBJ1-1 TRBV28 . . CASSLYGTMNTEAFF TGTGCCAGCAGTTTATATGGCACTATGAACACTGAAGCTTTCTTT
TRBJ2-2 TRBV5-1 . TRBD2 CASSLVAGATGELFF TGCGCCAGCAGCTTGGTGGCGGGAGCCACCGGGGAGCTGTTTTTT
TRBJ1-2 TRBV11-2 once . CASSLDGAVFAYGYTF TGTGCCAGCAGCTTAGATGGGGCAGTCTTCGCCTATGGCTACACCTTC
TRBJ2-7 TRBV7-9 once . CASSPPGPNEQYF TGTGCCAGCAGCCCTCCAGGCCCCAACGAGCAGTACTTC
TRBJ1-2 TRBV7-9 few . CASSLNSLSIGGDNYGYTF TGTGCCAGCAGCTTGAACTCCCTGAGCATAGGTGGAGATAACTATGGCTACACCTTC
TRBJ2-2 TRBV7-7 once . CASSFHSRANTGELFF TGTGCCAGCAGCTTTCATTCCAGGGCGAACACCGGGGAGCTGTTTTTT
TRBJ2-1 TRBV28 . TRBD2 CASSPRGTSGLNEQFF TGTGCCAGCAGTCCCCGAGGGACTAGCGGTCTCAATGAGCAGTTCTTC
TRBJ2-7 TRBV15 . . CATSPRGDSYEQYF TGTGCCACCAGCCCTAGGGGGGACTCCTACGAGCAGTACTTC
TRBJ2-6 TRBV7-3 . . CASSLTLGTANVLTF TGTGCCAGCAGCTTAACTCTGGGAACGGCCAACGTCCTGACTTTC
TRBJ1-2 TRBV15 . . CATSESPRREDVYGYTF TGTGCCACCAGCGAGAGCCCTAGGCGGGAGGACGTCTATGGCTACACCTTC
TRBJ1-2 TRBV6-5 . . CASSYRGANYGYTF TGTGCCAGCAGTTACCGGGGAGCTAACTATGGCTACACCTTC
TRBJ2-1 TRBV5-1 . . CASSLGFVSSYNEQFF TGCGCCAGCAGCTTAGGATTCGTAAGCTCCTACAATGAGCAGTTCTTC
TRBJ2-1 TRBV4-3 . TRBD2 CASSQESAVAGGNEQFF TGCGCCAGCAGCCAAGAATCGGCCGTAGCGGGAGGCAATGAGCAGTTCTTC
TRBJ1-1 TRBV5-8 . . CASRRDGYTEAFF TGTGCCAGCAGGCGGGACGGTTACACTGAAGCTTTCTTT
TRBJ2-1 TRBV4-3 . . CASSQDLFSTNEQFF TGCGCCAGCAGCCAAGATCTTTTCAGCACCAATGAGCAGTTCTTC
TRBJ1-2 TRBV5-4 . . CAGSSNPVGGGYTF TGTGCCGGCAGCTCCAATCCAGTCGGGGGTGGCTACACCTTC
TRBJ2-2 TRBV5-1 . TRBD1 CASRRGTANTGELFF TGCGCCAGCAGAAGGGGGACAGCGAACACCGGGGAGCTGTTTTTT
TRBJ2-2 TRBV11-2 . TRBD1 CASRVPGTGNTGELFF TGTGCCAGCAGAGTCCCGGGGACAGGCAACACCGGGGAGCTGTTTTTT
TRBJ1-1 TRBV30 . . CAWSVFGVTYTEAFF TGTGCCTGGAGTGTCTTCGGGGTCACGTACACTGAAGCTTTCTTT
TRBJ2-7 TRBV4-1 . TRBD1 CASSQGVDRATNEQYF TGCGCCAGCAGCCAAGGGGTGGACAGGGCCACCAACGAGCAGTACTTC
TRBJ2-5 TRBV7-9 . . CASSLVQGSSEETQYF TGTGCCAGCAGCTTAGTCCAGGGCAGCTCCGAAGAGACCCAGTACTTC
TRBJ2-1 TRBV5-1 . . CASSPDSRFSYNEQFF TGCGCCAGCAGCCCCGATTCGCGGTTCTCCTACAATGAGCAGTTCTTC
TRBJ1-4 TRBV6-1 . TRBD1 CASTQGTANEKLFF TGTGCCAGCACCCAAGGGACAGCTAATGAAAAACTGTTTTTT
TRBJ1-3 TRBV5-1 . TRBD1 CASSLGQKDTIYF TGCGCCAGCAGCCTGGGACAGAAAGACACCATATATTTT
TRBJ1-5 TRBV15 . . CATSNRDMSYQPQHF TGTGCCACCAGCAACCGCGACATGAGCTATCAGCCCCAGCATTTT
TRBJ1-2 TRBV7-9 few TRBD1 CASSLPLPAGGLSYTF TGTGCCAGCAGCCTCCCCCTCCCGGCAGGGGGATTGAGCTACACCTTC